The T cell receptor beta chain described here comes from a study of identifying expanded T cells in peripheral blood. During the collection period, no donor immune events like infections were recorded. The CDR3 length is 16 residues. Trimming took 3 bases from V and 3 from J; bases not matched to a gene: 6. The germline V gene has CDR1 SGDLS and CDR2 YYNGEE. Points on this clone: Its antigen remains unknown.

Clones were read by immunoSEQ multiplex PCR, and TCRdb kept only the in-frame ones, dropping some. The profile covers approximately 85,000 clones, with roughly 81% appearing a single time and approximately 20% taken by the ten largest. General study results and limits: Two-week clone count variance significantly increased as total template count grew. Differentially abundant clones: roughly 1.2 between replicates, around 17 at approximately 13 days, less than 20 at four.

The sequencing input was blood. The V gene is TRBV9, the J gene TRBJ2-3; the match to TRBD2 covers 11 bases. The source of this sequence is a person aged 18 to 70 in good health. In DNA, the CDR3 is TGTGCCAGCAGCGCGAGGGTAGCGGGAGGGACAGATACGCAGTATTTT. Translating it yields CASSARVAGGTDTQYF.